The 2 T cell receptor beta chains in this list originate from one sample, sequenced in a study of blood T cell repertoires in COVID-19 (dated by TCRdb to between 2020 and 2021). The library was made by the immunoSEQ multiplex PCR assay. The clones in this table, taken by TCRdb from immuneACCESS, are in-frame only. Not every clone is retained; where verified, under half of the shortfall comes from an unresolved V gene, and the cause of the rest is unknown. The sample data list around 180,000 clones, and 74% of these were observed just once. 3% of the sample is in the top ten clones. The source material was peripheral blood. These receptors were obtained from an elderly woman with acute or convalescent COVID-19.

On this clone: This sample also contains other DNA sequences that code for the same CDR3. The chain combines TRBV10-1 with TRBJ2-5; D gene ambiguous. Per germline, CDR1 WNHNN and CDR2 SYGVQD (reference sequence). This CDR3 has 13 residues. V was clipped by 3 bases and J by 3 bases, with 8 bases between them. The CDR3 nucleotides read TGCGCCAGCAGTGATAATAGCAAAGAGACCCAGTACTTC. Its translation is CASSDNSKETQYF.

The chain couples TRBV5-1 to TRBJ2-5, with 13 bases matching TRBD2. Trimming cost V 7 bases and J 4 bases; bases outside gene matches: 10. Germline values: CDR1 SGHRS, CDR2 YFSETQ. The CDR3 extends over 16 amino acids. This CDR3 is CASGERGLAGAETQYF. Written as DNA, the CDR3 is TGCGCCAGCGGAGAGCGAGGACTAGCGGGAGCAGAGACCCAGTACTTC.